This T cell receptor beta chain was sequenced for a study of shared clonotypes between healthy human individuals. Findings and caveats of the study: Shared clonotypes: 4.5% to 5% naive CD4, around 3.4% naive CD8, 2.3% memory CD4, 0.4% to 0.45% memory CD8. Naive subsets typically showed greater estimated richness than memory subsets.

Negatively enriched CD4+ T cells were divided by CD45RA into naive and memory. Comment on this clone: Its antigen is unidentified. This sample includes further DNA sequences coding for the same CDR3.

The germline V gene encodes CDR1 SGHRS and CDR2 YFSETQ. V shed 4 bases and J 5 bases; nucleotides not matched to a gene: 3. The CDR3 totals 14 residues. Per the original methods: Junction-only sequences produced by ImmunoSEQ had no quality scores, so filtering differed. The protocol was immunoSEQ multiplex PCR, while the TCRdb copy is restricted to in-frame clones and leaves out a portion. That table supplies the V and J calls and clone size; D and trimming were determined from the DNA. The sample holds some 1.5 million clones, about 96% seen once. This clonotype was sampled from a man between 25 and 39 years old in good health. This chain connects TRBV5-1 to TRBJ2-1; 10 positions agree with TRBD2. The sequencing sample was made of naive CD4+ T cells sorted from blood. As for subset: CD45RA+ positively selected. DNA for the CDR3: TGCGCCAGCAGCCCCGGGACTAGCGACAATGAGCAGTTCTTC. This gives the protein CASSPGTSDNEQFF.